What follows describes a single T cell receptor (beta chain). What it binds is not known. These data come from a study of cytomegalovirus exposure and HLA in healthy donors. Nominal health characterized the donors when sampled, though unrecorded immune exposures were likely. Study results and limitations: In presence/absence analyses, roughly uniform sequencing depth across donors was assumed.

The PCR used 60 Vbeta and 13 Jbeta primers. Here immunoSEQ multiplex PCR was the method, and the copy in TCRdb shows in-frame clones only, minus some. The table has 150,000 to 200,000 clones, 70% to 90% seen once; the top ten hold about 2%. This clonotype originated in a man aged 18 to 29 in good health and CMV-seropositive. The sample taken for sequencing was PBMCs.

The CDR3 loop reads CASSPKGARGAYGANVLTF. The CDR3 bases are TGTGCCAGCAGCCCCAAGGGGGCGCGGGGGGCGTACGGGGCCAACGTCCTGACTTTC. The chain joins TRBV7-2 to TRBJ2-6; perhaps TRBD2 as D (8 bases). The CDR3 covers 19 residues. Germline loops: CDR1 SGHTA, CDR2 FQGNSA. With 5 bases removed from V and 4 bases from J, the gap between germline ends came to 24 bases.